A selection of T cell receptor beta chains follows, all from one sample in a study of metastatic and nonmetastatic thyroid tumors. TCRdb re-called the PCR reads with MiXCR. The table lists around 40,000 clones, about a sixth of them singletons, with roughly 6.2% in the top ten. Material: blood. Receptors originate from a male donor with papillary thyroid cancer or a benign thyroid nodule (not recorded which). Some clones in this sample may be carry-over from other donors' samples. CDR3s include the opening cysteine and the closing phenylalanine or tryptophan. Fields, in order: clone size, D gene, J gene, V gene, CDR3 protein, CDR3 DNA. The D gene is left open where the match is weak. A row's size may be missing; if present it is once, few, many or a size class.

>many|-|TRBJ2-1|TRBV24-1
CATSPGFGEQFF
TGTGCCACCAGTCCGGGATTCGGTGAGCAGTTCTTC
>-|-|TRBJ1-5|TRBV12-3/TRBV12-4
CASSLPDTDTQHF
TGTGCCAGCAGTTTACCCGATACAGATACGCAGCATTTT
>many|TRBD2|TRBJ2-1|TRBV29-1
CSVEISGIPPRPYNEQFF
TGCAGCGTTGAGATTAGCGGGATTCCCCCTCGCCCCTACAATGAGCAGTTCTTC
>few|-|TRBJ2-7|TRBV12-3/TRBV12-4
CASSHWVGLDYEQYF
TGTGCCAGCAGTCACTGGGTCGGACTCGACTACGAGCAGTACTTC
>many|TRBD2|TRBJ2-7|TRBV10-2
CASRGSIYYEQYF
TGCGCCAGCCGCGGGAGTATTTATTACGAGCAGTACTTC
>many|-|TRBJ2-3|TRBV20-1
CSAWGDASGTDTQYF
TGCAGTGCTTGGGGGGATGCTAGCGGCACAGATACGCAGTATTTT
>few|-|TRBJ2-7|TRBV10-3
CAISERDMELYDQYF
TGTGCCATCAGTGAGAGGGACATGGAACTCTACGATCAGTACTTC
>many|TRBD2|TRBJ2-1|TRBV18
CASSPGTSGGNEQFF
TGTGCCAGCTCACCAGGGACTAGCGGGGGAAATGAGCAGTTCTTC
>many|TRBD1|TRBJ1-4|TRBV18
CASSPHNRGTNEKLFF
TGTGCCAGCTCACCACACAACAGGGGGACTAATGAAAAACTGTTTTTT
>many|-|TRBJ2-3|TRBV10-3
CAISGWVDPDTQYF
TGTGCCATCAGTGGATGGGTCGATCCAGATACGCAGTATTTT
>many|TRBD2|TRBJ2-1|TRBV9
CASREANGLAGGDEQFF
TGTGCCAGCAGGGAAGCCAACGGACTAGCGGGGGGGGATGAGCAGTTCTTC
>few|-|TRBJ1-2|TRBV20-1
CSDSEPNYGYTF
TGCAGTGACAGCGAACCTAACTATGGCTACACCTTC
>few|-|TRBJ2-1|TRBV6-1
CASRWGANNEQFF
TGTGCCAGCAGGTGGGGGGCCAACAATGAGCAGTTCTTC
>-|TRBD2|TRBJ2-7|TRBV27
CASRGPIAGGGYEQYF
TGTGCCAGCAGAGGCCCCATAGCGGGAGGGGGCTACGAGCAGTACTTC
>many|-|TRBJ2-5|TRBV4-1
CASSPDKILGETQYF
TGCGCCAGCAGCCCGGACAAGATCCTAGGAGAGACCCAGTACTTC
>many|TRBD1|TRBJ1-2|TRBV20-1
CSARDGNPGQGALGYTF
TGCAGTGCTAGAGATGGCAACCCGGGACAGGGGGCGCTAGGCTACACCTTC
>many|-|TRBJ2-2|TRBV4-1
CASSHRGGTGELFF
TGCGCCAGCAGCCACAGGGGTGGAACCGGGGAGCTGTTTTTT
>many|-|TRBJ2-1|TRBV3-1
CASSPSRREQFF
TGTGCCAGCAGTCCCTCCCGGCGGGAGCAGTTCTTC
>medium-sized|-|TRBJ2-7|TRBV12-3/TRBV12-4
CASSSDRFYEQYF
TGTGCCAGCAGTTCGGACAGATTCTACGAGCAGTACTTC
>-|-|TRBJ2-1|TRBV7-8
CASSSWQRREQFF
TGTGCCAGCAGCTCATGGCAGCGGCGCGAGCAGTTCTTC
>many|TRBD2|TRBJ2-2|TRBV5-8
CASSTGLAGVTGELFF
TGTGCCAGCAGCACGGGACTAGCGGGGGTTACCGGGGAGCTGTTTTTT
>many|-|TRBJ1-1|TRBV11-2
CASSVGLGTEAFF
TGTGCCAGCAGCGTCGGTCTGGGCACTGAAGCTTTCTTT
>many|-|TRBJ2-7|TRBV7-2
CASSLAIRGYEQYF
TGTGCCAGCAGCTTAGCGATTCGGGGTTACGAGCAGTACTTC
>many|TRBD2|TRBJ2-1|TRBV20-1
CSAREPSGSRFQFF
TGCAGTGCTAGAGAGCCTAGCGGGAGTCGATTTCAGTTCTTC
>few|-|TRBJ2-2|TRBV12-3/TRBV12-4
CASSPERTANTGELFF
TGTGCCAGCAGTCCGGAGCGTACAGCGAACACTGGGGAGCTGTTTTTT
>-|TRBD1|TRBJ1-1|TRBV10-2
CASSEATGGNTEAFF
TGCGCCAGCAGTGAGGCGACAGGGGGGAACACTGAAGCTTTCTTT
>medium-sized|-|TRBJ1-5|TRBV19
CASSPRGQAIQPQHF
TGTGCCAGTAGCCCGCGGGGCCAGGCTATTCAGCCCCAGCATTTT
>-|TRBD1|TRBJ2-5|TRBV28
CASSHRTGGGETQYF
TGTGCCAGCAGTCACCGGACAGGGGGCGGTGAGACCCAGTACTTC
>-|TRBD2|TRBJ2-1|TRBV2
CASITSGLSGGGKQFF
TGTGCCAGCATAACTTCGGGACTATCGGGGGGTGGTAAGCAGTTCTTC
>-|TRBD1|TRBJ2-3|TRBV9
CASIRRDRGFVDTQYF
TGTGCCAGCATCAGACGGGACAGGGGTTTTGTAGATACGCAGTATTTT
>many|-|TRBJ1-2|TRBV30
CAWSVAGLGYTF
TGTGCCTGGAGTGTAGCCGGCCTCGGCTACACCTTC
>many|-|TRBJ1-2|TRBV12-3/TRBV12-4
CASSPRGEDGYTF
TGTGCCAGCAGTCCAAGGGGCGAGGATGGCTACACCTTC
>-|-|TRBJ2-7|TRBV11-1
CASSLHPPWGIGGSYEQYF
TGTGCCAGCAGCTTACACCCCCCGTGGGGTATAGGGGGCTCCTACGAGCAGTACTTC
>many|TRBD2|TRBJ2-7|TRBV20-1
CSARGTSGSYEQYF
TGCAGTGCTAGGGGGACTAGCGGGAGTTACGAGCAGTACTTC
>many|TRBD1|TRBJ2-5|TRBV12-3/TRBV12-4
CASSFDRGETQYF
TGTGCCAGCAGTTTCGACAGGGGGGAGACCCAGTACTTC
>many|-|TRBJ2-1|TRBV7-9
CASSHSYEQFF
TGTGCCAGCAGCCACAGCTATGAGCAGTTCTTC
>many|-|TRBJ1-5|TRBV18
CASSPGQVGASNQPQHF
TGTGCCAGCTCACCAGGGCAGGTGGGGGCTAGCAATCAGCCCCAGCATTTT
>few|TRBD1|TRBJ2-3|TRBV6-1
CASHTGQGTDTQYF
TGTGCCAGCCACACCGGACAGGGGACAGATACGCAGTATTTT
>-|-|TRBJ1-5|TRBV5-6
CASSSLGRDYSNQPQHF
TGTGCCAGCAGCTCTTTGGGAAGGGATTATAGCAATCAGCCCCAGCATTTT
>-|-|TRBJ2-1|TRBV27
CVSSPLIVYNEQFF
TGTGTCAGCAGTCCCCTTATCGTTTACAATGAGCAGTTCTTC
>-|-|TRBJ1-1|TRBV11-2
CASSLGRLWMGVSTEAFF
TGTGCCAGCAGCTTAGGAAGACTCTGGATGGGAGTATCTACTGAAGCTTTCTTT
>medium-sized|-|TRBJ2-2|TRBV19
CASSINPDLLPGELFF
TGTGCCAGTAGTATAAATCCTGACCTACTCCCCGGGGAGCTGTTTTTT
>-|-|TRBJ2-6|TRBV5-1
CASQKRGLLTLSGANVLTF
TGCGCCAGCCAAAAACGCGGGCTACTTACCCTCTCTGGGGCCAACGTCCTGACTTTC
>many|-|TRBJ1-4|TRBV3-1
CASGALEEKLFF
TGTGCCAGCGGGGCCTTAGAGGAAAAACTGTTTTTT
>many|-|TRBJ1-5|TRBV5-5
CASSSTTQGLNQPQHF
TGTGCCAGCAGCTCTACTACACAGGGCCTCAATCAGCCCCAGCATTTT
>many|TRBD2|TRBJ2-1|TRBV6-2/TRBV6-3
CAGSGTSGGVNEQFF
TGTGCCGGCAGCGGTACTAGCGGGGGAGTTAATGAGCAGTTCTTC
>few|TRBD2|TRBJ2-6|TRBV28
CASSLLAGLSGANVLTF
TGTGCCAGCAGTTTACTAGCGGGCCTCTCTGGGGCCAACGTCCTGACTTTC
>many|-|TRBJ1-1|TRBV3-1
CASSPERESEAFF
TGTGCCAGCAGCCCAGAAAGAGAGTCTGAAGCTTTCTTT
>many|TRBD2|TRBJ2-1|TRBV20-1
CSSPGLAGGIYEQFF
TGCAGCTCACCGGGACTAGCGGGAGGGATCTATGAGCAGTTCTTC
>many|-|TRBJ1-6|TRBV2
CASKIRGISYNSPLHF
TGTGCCAGCAAAATCCGGGGGATCTCCTATAATTCACCCCTCCACTTT
>many|-|TRBJ2-1|TRBV20-1
CSAERYDEQFF
TGCAGTGCCGAACGTTACGATGAGCAGTTCTTC
>once|-|TRBJ2-7|TRBV4-3
CASSRFRDYEQYF
TGCGCCAGCAGCCGGTTCAGGGACTACGAGCAGTACTTC
>many|-|TRBJ2-2|TRBV6-4
CASSEGLDTGELFF
TGTGCCAGCAGTGAGGGTTTAGACACCGGGGAGCTGTTTTTT
>many|-|TRBJ1-4|TRBV27
CASSGQGSNEKLFF
TGTGCCAGCAGTGGGCAGGGAAGTAATGAAAAACTGTTTTTT
>many|TRBD2|TRBJ2-1|TRBV14
CASSLRTSVYNEQFF
TGTGCCAGCAGCCTTAGGACTAGCGTGTACAATGAGCAGTTCTTC
>-|-|TRBJ2-5|TRBV10-3
CAISESPFTGGQTRYF
TGTGCCATCAGTGAGTCTCCATTTACAGGTGGCCAGACCCGGTACTTC
>-|-|TRBJ2-7|TRBV4-2
CASSQEGNSHYEQYF
TGTGCCAGCAGCCAAGAAGGAAACAGCCACTACGAGCAGTACTTC
>once|TRBD1|TRBJ2-7|TRBV11-2
CVSSLVTQGILGEQYF
TGTGTCAGCAGCTTAGTTACACAGGGGATCCTCGGCGAGCAGTACTTC
>many|-|TRBJ1-1|TRBV7-9
CASSPVAGDTEAFF
TGTGCCAGCAGCCCGGTGGCAGGGGACACTGAAGCTTTCTTT
>-|-|TRBJ1-1|TRBV7-9
CASSLGGGTPEASF
TGTGCTAGCAGCTTAGGAGGGGGGACTCCTGAAGCTTCCTTT